This T cell receptor (beta chain) was documented in a study of CD8 T cells in ankylosing spondylitis. TCRdb reanalysed the 5' RACE reads using MiXCR and keeps one entry per CDR3 protein. The sample carries over 600,000 distinct CDR3 sequences, around 20% recorded once. The CDR3 spans 17 residues. V lost 4 bases to trimming and J lost 5 bases; unmatched junction nucleotides: 17. Germline V CDR1 and CDR2: SGHRS, YFSETQ. Regarding this clonotype: What it recognizes is unknown.

Study-level points and caveats: It was reported that disease-linked clones were significantly enriched in matched ankylosing spondylitis synovial fluid. A motif of 7 to 9 highly homologous TCR beta variants was seen as apparently characteristic of ankylosing spondylitis blood.

V is TRBV5-1 and J is TRBJ2-7; 8 bases line up with TRBD2. Sequenced sample: blood, either unsorted or a sorted T cell fraction (not recorded which). This TCR came from a male donor with ankylosing spondylitis. CDR3 nucleotides: TGCGCCAGCAGCCACCCGGATAAAGCGGGAGTTATCAACGAGCAGTACTTC. It is translated as CASSHPDKAGVINEQYF.